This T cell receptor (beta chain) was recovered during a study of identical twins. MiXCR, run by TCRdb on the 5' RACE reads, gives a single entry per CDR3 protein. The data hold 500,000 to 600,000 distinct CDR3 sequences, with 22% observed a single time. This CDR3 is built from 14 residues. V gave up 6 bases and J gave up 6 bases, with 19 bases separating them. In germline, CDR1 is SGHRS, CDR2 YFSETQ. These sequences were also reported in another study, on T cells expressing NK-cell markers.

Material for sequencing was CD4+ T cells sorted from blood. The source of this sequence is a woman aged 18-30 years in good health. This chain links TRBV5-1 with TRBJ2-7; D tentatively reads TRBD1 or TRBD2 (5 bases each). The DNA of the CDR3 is TGCGCCAGCAACCCGGGGACGGGGAGCGGCGAGCAGTACTTC. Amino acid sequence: CASNPGTGSGEQYF.